One sample yielded the 15 T cell receptor beta chains listed below, sequenced in a study of T-cell reconstitution after alpha-beta-depleted transplantation in children. Library preparation (for TCRbeta) was performed with unique molecular identifiers. TCRdb analysed the PCR reads with MiXCR anew, one entry per CDR3 protein. The table has approximately 15,000 distinct CDR3 sequences, roughly 8% seen once. Sequencing used PBMCs, mostly from graft donor cells, obtained 60 days after TCRalphabeta/CD19-depleted stem cell transplant. The source is a boy younger than two who had a stem cell transplant for Wiskott-Aldrich syndrome, so the T cells may come from the graft donor.

Ten or more counts support this clonotype. The chain is built from TRBV6-2 or TRBV6-3 and TRBJ1-5; D is unresolved. Looked up from germline, CDR1 is MNHEY and CDR2 is SVGEGT. The V end lost 6 bases, the J end lost 0 bases, and 12 bases lay between the germline ends. The CDR3 runs to 15 residues. The CDR3 coding sequence is TGTGCCAGCAGGGACGGCGGAATTAGCAATCAGCCCCAGCATTTT. Translation gives CASRDGGISNQPQHF.

In this sample, this clonotype turned up a few times. The chain employs TRBV11-3 and TRBJ2-1, with TRBD1 matching 7 bases. CDR1 and CDR2 (germline): SGHNT, YENEEA. V dropped 5 bases and J dropped 9; count of bases not matched to a gene: 7. The CDR3 is 13 amino acids. This CDR3 is CASSKGQSSEQFF. CDR3 bases: TGTGCCAGCAGCAAGGGACAGTCTTCTGAGCAGTTCTTC.

This sequence joins TRBV7-9 and TRBJ2-7, with unresolved D. Trimming removed 0 bases from V and 3 bases from J, with 12 bases in between. Germline CDR1 and CDR2: SEHNR and FQNEAQ (reference sequence). This CDR3 is 15 amino acids long. The CDR3 is CASSLAMGLHYEQYF. The CDR3 DNA reads as TGTGCCAGCAGCTTAGCGATGGGCCTTCACTACGAGCAGTACTTC.

At least ten counts were recorded for this clonotype. The chain's CDR3 is CASSQDRTFYEQYF. The CDR3, as DNA: TGTGCCAGCAGCCAAGATAGAACATTCTACGAGCAGTACTTC. V is TRBV14 and J is TRBJ2-7; D remains ambiguous. This CDR3 is 14 amino acids long. V was shortened by 0 bases and J by 3 bases, with 9 bases between the two germline ends. CDR1 is SGHDN, CDR2 FVKESK, per germline.

A few counts support this clonotype. The V call is TRBV7-2, the J call TRBJ2-7, with 8 bases that match TRBD1. There are 14 residues in the CDR3. Per germline, CDR1 SGHTA and CDR2 FQGNSA. The V segment lost 5 bases and the J segment 0 bases; nucleotides outside the gene matches: 3. The CDR3 reads CASSRDRYSYEQYF. The CDR3 coding sequence is TGTGCCAGCAGCCGGGACAGGTACTCCTACGAGCAGTACTTC.

Many counts were recorded for this clonotype. J is TRBJ2-1 and V is TRBV25-1; D not resolved. This CDR3 is 12 amino acids long. V lost 10 bases and J 9 bases, leaving 16 bases between the germline ends. CDR1 and CDR2 from the germline V gene are MGHDK and SYGVNS. The CDR3 DNA sequence: TGTGCCACCGTAGGTTTGTTCGGTGAGCAGTTCTTC. This codes for CATVGLFGEQFF. Drawing the rest from reference TRBV25-1 and TRBJ2-1, the complete variable domain is EADIYQTPRYLVIGTGKKITLECSQTMGHDKMYWYQQDPGMELHLIHYSYGVNSTEKGDLSSESTVSRIRTEHFPLTLESARPSHTSQYLCATVGLFGEQFFGPGTRLTVL.

This clonotype was found a few times. V is TRBV7-9 and J is TRBJ1-4, with TRBD1 matching 9 bases. There are 14 residues in the CDR3. Trimming cost V 5 bases and J 8 bases; bases outside gene matches: 6. Germline assignment: CDR1 SEHNR and CDR2 FQNEAQ (reference sequence). CDR3 sequence (DNA): TGTGCCAGCAGCCCCGGGACAGGGAGGGAAAAACTGTTTTTT. It encodes CASSPGTGREKLFF.

At least ten counts were recorded for this clonotype. The V gene is TRBV13, the J gene TRBJ1-3, with D unclear. This CDR3 has 13 residues. Germline V gene lookup returns CDR1 PRHDT and CDR2 FYEKMQ (reference sequence). The ends were cut back, 5 bases at V and 3 bases at J, with 8 bases in the middle. CDR3 DNA sequence: TGTGCCAGCAGCAGATGGATTGGAAACACCATATATTTT. Its protein is CASSRWIGNTIYF.

This clonotype was counted at least ten times. The V call is TRBV7-9, the J call TRBJ2-7, with a weak D call TRBD2 (6 bases). Deletions cut 0 bases from V and 5 bases from J, with 8 bases between. The germline CDR1 and CDR2 sequences are SEHNR and FQNEAQ (reference sequence). The CDR3 consists of 13 residues. CDR3 amino acids: CASSLAGGNEQYF. The CDR3 DNA reads TGTGCCAGCAGCTTAGCGGGAGGAAACGAGCAGTACTTC.

At least ten counts were recorded for this clonotype. The rearrangement links TRBV5-1 to TRBJ2-7; D gene uncertain. In germline, CDR1 is SGHRS, CDR2 YFSETQ. This CDR3 spans 14 amino acids. Trimming stripped 5 bases from V and 2 bases from J, with 14 bases between. CDR3 nucleotides: TGCGCCAGCAGTTCGGACGTCGTAACCTACGAGCAGTACTTC. It is translated as CASSSDVVTYEQYF.

This clonotype was observed a few times. The J gene is TRBJ2-7, the V gene TRBV20-1; D is unclear. CDR3 length: 13 residues. The V end was cut by 2 bases, the J end by 0 bases, with 8 bases between. Germline V gives CDR1 DFQATT, CDR2 SNEGSKA (reference sequence). The CDR3 nucleotides read TGCAGTGCTAGAAACCCCCCCTCCTACGAGCAGTACTTC. Translating it yields CSARNPPSYEQYF.

There are a few counts of this clonotype. V gene TRBV20-1 combines with J gene TRBJ1-5; no clear D. V was pared by 6 bases and J by 2 bases, with 26 bases between. CDR1 and CDR2 from the germline V gene are DFQATT and SNEGSKA (reference sequence). The CDR3 is 18 amino acids. CDR3 DNA: TGCAGTGCACCCTCTCTCGGGGAAAGAAGCGCCGGCAATCAGCCCCAGCATTTT. As protein: CSAPSLGERSAGNQPQHF.

This clonotype has a handful of counts. The CDR3 does not close with the conserved phenylalanine or tryptophan, likely indicating a read error. It is unclear where the CDR3 begins or ends on the DNA, so no DNA is shown, and the CDR3 is as TCRdb lists it. This sequence joins TRBV2 and TRBJ2-3; the table's D gene call, TRBD2, was not cross checked with the DNA. The CDR3 has 13 residues if both end residues are counted. From germline, CDR1 is SNHLY and CDR2 FYNNEI. Here the CDR3 reads CASSLHASERGTL.

This clonotype was recorded at least ten times. The chain has TRBV19 and TRBJ1-2; D is possibly TRBD1 (5 bases). V lost 2 bases and J 3 bases, leaving 10 bases between the germline ends. From germline, CDR1 is LNHDA and CDR2 SQIVND (reference sequence). The length of the CDR3 is 14 residues. The CDR3 region has the DNA TGTGCCAGTAGTATAACCAGGGAGGACTATGGCTACACCTTC. The encoded protein is CASSITREDYGYTF.

This clonotype was observed many times. V usage is TRBV29-1 and J usage is TRBJ2-3; D is undetermined. The CDR3 length is 12 residues. Looked up from germline, CDR1 is SQVTM and CDR2 is ANQGSEA. The V and J ends lost 4 bases and 2 bases respectively, with 7 bases between them. CDR3 in DNA: TGCAGCGTTGGGACCCACACAGATACGCAGTATTTT. It translates to CSVGTHTDTQYF.